This is a list of T cell receptor beta chains from one sample in a study of sequential checkpoint blockade in melanoma. Assay: immunoSEQ multiplex PCR; the TCRdb copy retains only in-frame clones and omits some. The table includes about 13,000 clones, roughly 76% detected once. The input for sequencing was CD8+ T cells sorted from blood (inferred from file names), taken from a patient given nivolumab and ipilimumab in sequence. Receptors originate from a human patient with melanoma. Some clones in this sample may be carry-over from other donors' samples. CDR3s include the opening cysteine and the closing phenylalanine or tryptophan. The D gene is left open where the match is weak. For some rows the clone size is stated as once, few or many, or as a class when expanded; others skip it.

NA	NA	TRBV15	TRBJ2-5	TGTGCCACCAGCAGAGATGGCGGCAGGGCAAAAGAGACCCAGTACTTC	CATSRDGGRAKETQYF
large	TRBD1	TRBV4-3	TRBJ2-2	TGCGCCAGCAGCCAAGATCACAGGGGGCTTTCCACCGGGGAGCTGTTTTTT	CASSQDHRGLSTGELFF
NA	TRBD1	TRBV28	TRBJ2-1	TGTGCCAGCAGTTTATACCGGGGGACAGGGACCTACAATGAGCAGTTCTTC	CASSLYRGTGTYNEQFF
NA	NA	TRBV15	TRBJ2-5	TGTGCCACCAGCAGAGATCTAGGAGGGAGGGAGACCCAGTACTTC	CATSRDLGGRETQYF
NA	NA	TRBV5-1	TRBJ2-7	TGCGCCAGCAGCTTGAACGGCGGGGGCGTGGAGCAGTACTTC	CASSLNGGGVEQYF
NA	NA	TRBV9	TRBJ1-5	TGTGCCAGCAGCGGCCAGGACAGTAGCAATCAGCCCCAGCATTTT	CASSGQDSSNQPQHF
NA	NA	TRBV7-9	TRBJ2-2	TGTGCCAGCAGCTTAGCGGCAACTCCGGAGACCGGGGAGCTGTTTTTT	CASSLAATPETGELFF
NA	TRBD1	TRBV27	TRBJ2-5	TGTGCCAGCAGTTGGGACAGTTTCCAAGAGACCCAGTACTTC	CASSWDSFQETQYF
NA	NA	TRBV29-1	TRBJ2-7	TGCAGCGTTGGGGGAGGTACTTCCTACGAGCAGTACTTC	CSVGGGTSYEQYF
NA	TRBD2	TRBV9	TRBJ2-5	TGTGCCAGCAGCGTAGGAGGCGGGGGGTTAGAGACCCAGTACTTC	CASSVGGGGLETQYF
once	TRBD1	TRBV7-9	TRBJ2-5	TGTGCCAGCAGACTGACAGGGCGACAAGAGACCCAGTACTTC	CASRLTGRQETQYF
NA	TRBD2	TRBV7-2	TRBJ2-5	TGTGCCAGCAGCTCAGATCCCGGGGGGATTTTAGAGACCCAGTACTTC	CASSSDPGGILETQYF
NA	TRBD1	TRBV29-1	TRBJ2-7	TGCAGCGTTGAAGTGGGACAGGGGAGATACGAGCAGTACTTC	CSVEVGQGRYEQYF
NA	NA	TRBV4-3	TRBJ1-2	TGCGCCAGCAGCCAGATGACAGATTACTATGGCTACACCTTC	CASSQMTDYYGYTF
NA	NA	TRBV7-8	TRBJ2-5	TGTGCCAGCAGCCCCCGCAGGGGCCAAGAGACCCAGTACTTC	CASSPRRGQETQYF
NA	TRBD1	TRBV5-1	TRBJ1-6	TGCGCCAGCAGCTTCGGGACAGGGGCCTCACCCCTCCACTTT	CASSFGTGASPLHF
NA	NA	TRBV14	TRBJ1-3	TGTGTCAGCAGCCACGATTTTGACCTAGACACCATATATTTT	CVSSHDFDLDTIYF
NA	NA	TRBV27	TRBJ2-7	TGTGCCAGCAGTTCAGGGGCCGTTACGTACGAGCAGTACTTC	CASSSGAVTYEQYF
NA	TRBD1	TRBV7-9	TRBJ1-1	TGTGCCAGCAGCCCCGACAGGGGGGCGGACACTGAAGCTTTCTTT	CASSPDRGADTEAFF
NA	NA	TRBV29-1	TRBJ2-2	TGCAGCGTTCGGGGATCGAACACCGGGGAGCTGTTTTTT	CSVRGSNTGELFF
NA	TRBD1	TRBV4-1	TRBJ1-6	TGCGCCAGCGGTGGTGGACAGGAATATTCACCCCTCCACTTT	CASGGGQEYSPLHF
NA	TRBD2	TRBV7-6	TRBJ2-2	TGTGCCAGCAGCCTAATAGCGGGGGGGCTGGCGAACACCGGGGAGCTGTTTTTT	CASSLIAGGLANTGELFF